These T cell receptor beta chains were read from a single sample in a study of blood T cell repertoires in COVID-19. Clones were sequenced by immunoSEQ multiplex PCR, and TCRdb holds only the in-frame ones, with some missing. Of about 260,000 clones listed, 91% are singletons. Material: peripheral blood. Source of these receptors: a person between 18 and 30 years old with COVID-19, enrolled during active disease. CDR3s include the opening cysteine and the closing phenylalanine or tryptophan. The D gene is left open where the match is weak. For some rows the clone size is stated as once, few or many, or as a class when expanded; others skip it.

CDR3 protein,CDR3 DNA,V gene,clone size,CDR3 length,J gene,D gene
CAWPRYYGYTF,TGTGCCTGGCCCAGATACTATGGCTACACCTTC,TRBV2,-,11,TRBJ1-2,-
CASSPGGRQPQHF,TGTGCCAGCAGTCCTGGGGGGAGACAGCCCCAGCATTTT,TRBV6-5,few,13,TRBJ1-5,-
CASSLRGGPEAFF,TGCGCCAGCAGCCTAAGGGGGGGCCCTGAAGCTTTCTTT,TRBV5-1,-,13,TRBJ1-1,-
CASSPTGNQPQHF,TGCGCCAGCAGCCCTACAGGGAATCAGCCCCAGCATTTT,TRBV4-1,-,13,TRBJ1-5,-
CASSPPGDRVSNEKLFF,TGTGCCAGCAGCCCACCGGGGGACAGGGTCAGTAATGAAAAACTGTTTTTT,TRBV7-9,-,17,TRBJ1-4,TRBD1
CASSLGLAGGLEETQYF,TGCGCCAGCAGCCTGGGACTAGCGGGGGGGTTGGAAGAGACCCAGTACTTC,TRBV5-1,-,17,TRBJ2-5,TRBD2
CASSPLGGNTEAFF,TGTGCCAGCAGCCCCCTCGGTGGGAACACTGAAGCTTTCTTT,TRBV4-2,-,14,TRBJ1-1,-
CASSLDTGNTIYF,TGTGCCAGCAGCCTAGATACGGGAAACACCATATATTTT,TRBV7-3,-,13,TRBJ1-3,-
CASSLSLANFNEQFF,TGTGCCAGCAGCTTGAGTCTAGCGAACTTCAATGAGCAGTTCTTC,TRBV7-8,-,15,TRBJ2-1,-
CAISAGTGYEQYF,TGTGCCATCAGTGCCGGGACTGGGTACGAGCAGTACTTC,TRBV10-3,-,13,TRBJ2-7,-
CASTEAGPYTGELFF,TGCGCCAGCACCGAGGCGGGGCCTTACACCGGGGAGCTGTTTTTT,TRBV5-1,-,15,TRBJ2-2,-
CASSLAEGGRGGYTF,TGTGCCAGCAGCTTGGCGGAGGGAGGACGGGGCGGCTACACCTTC,TRBV5-6,-,15,TRBJ1-2,-
CASSRAGGPPNEQFF,TGTGCCAGTAGTAGGGCGGGAGGGCCGCCCAATGAGCAGTTCTTC,TRBV19,-,15,TRBJ2-1,TRBD2
CATSDPTGDEQYF,TGTGCCACCAGTGATCCCACAGGGGACGAGCAGTACTTC,TRBV24-1,-,13,TRBJ2-7,TRBD1
CASSEQGADQPQHF,TGTGCCAGCAGCGAACAGGGGGCAGATCAGCCCCAGCATTTT,TRBV9,-,14,TRBJ1-5,TRBD1
CASSYSGERYGYTF,TGTGCCAGTTCATATTCAGGGGAACGGTATGGCTACACCTTC,TRBV19,-,14,TRBJ1-2,-
CATSDPRGPTDTQYF,TGTGCCACCAGTGACCCCAGGGGGCCCACAGATACGCAGTATTTT,TRBV24-1,-,15,TRBJ2-3,TRBD1
CASSPGGSGYGYTF,TGTGCCAGCAGCCCCGGGGGATCTGGCTATGGCTACACCTTC,TRBV5-5,-,14,TRBJ1-2,-
CASSLERGRDTQYF,TGTGCCAGCAGCTTAGAACGCGGGAGGGATACGCAGTATTTT,TRBV7-2,-,14,TRBJ2-3,TRBD2
CASSEGGQETQYF,TGTGCCAGCAGCGAGGGAGGGCAAGAGACCCAGTACTTC,TRBV9,-,13,TRBJ2-5,TRBD2
CASSPTSGSYEQYF,TGTGCCAGCTCACCTACTAGCGGGAGTTACGAGCAGTACTTC,TRBV18,-,14,TRBJ2-7,TRBD2
CASGLLAGFSSGANVLTF,TGTGCTAGTGGCCTTTTGGCCGGGTTCAGCTCTGGGGCCAACGTCCTGACTTTC,TRBV12-5,-,18,TRBJ2-6,-
CASSIETVVYSNQPQHF,TGTGCCAGTAGTATAGAAACAGTAGTATATAGCAATCAGCCCCAGCATTTT,TRBV19,-,17,TRBJ1-5,-
CASSLRTAYEQYF,TGTGCCAGCAGCCTCAGGACTGCGTACGAGCAGTACTTC,TRBV7-2,-,13,TRBJ2-7,-
CASSTGTSRRAYEQYF,TGTGCCAGCAGTACGGGGACTAGCCGGCGGGCCTACGAGCAGTACTTC,TRBV27,few,16,TRBJ2-7,TRBD2
CASSQASGGGYTF,TGCGCCAGCAGCCAAGCCTCAGGGGGTGGCTACACCTTC,TRBV4-3,-,13,TRBJ1-2,TRBD1
CATSDPSSYEQYF,TGTGCCACCAGTGACCCTAGCTCCTACGAGCAGTACTTC,TRBV24-1,-,13,TRBJ2-7,-
CSVPTSGSSNEQYF,TGCAGCGTGCCCACTAGCGGGAGTAGCAACGAGCAGTACTTC,TRBV29-1,-,14,TRBJ2-7,TRBD2
CASSILVDTQYF,TGTGCCAGCAGTATATTAGTGGATACGCAGTATTTT,TRBV28,-,12,TRBJ2-3,-
CASSVASSGSYEQYF,TGTGCCAGCAGCGTGGCCTCTAGCGGCTCCTACGAGCAGTACTTC,TRBV9,-,15,TRBJ2-7,TRBD2
CASSQDNRRGNTIYF,TGCGCCAGCAGCCAAGATAACAGGCGAGGAAACACCATATATTTT,TRBV4-3,-,15,TRBJ1-3,-
CASSAGGDGYTF,TGTGCCAGCAGCGCGGGGGGGGATGGCTACACCTTC,TRBV5-4,-,12,TRBJ1-2,-
CASSVPGSNQPQHF,TGTGCCAGCAGCGTTCCGGGGTCCAATCAGCCCCAGCATTTT,TRBV5-8,-,14,TRBJ1-5,-
CASSEGLAGLNEQFF,TGTGCCAGTAGCGAGGGACTAGCGGGGCTCAATGAGCAGTTCTTC,TRBV19,-,15,TRBJ2-1,TRBD2
CSVLSRPNYGYTF,TGCAGCGTTCTCTCCAGGCCGAACTATGGCTACACCTTC,TRBV29-1,-,13,TRBJ1-2,-
CASRGTGGMNEKLFF,TGTGCCAGCAGGGGCACAGGGGGGATGAATGAAAAACTGTTTTTT,TRBV3-1/TRBV3-2,-,15,TRBJ1-4,TRBD1
CASRMTGRSMDTIYF,TGCGCCAGCAGAATGACAGGGCGGTCGATGGACACCATATATTTT,TRBV4-1,-,15,TRBJ1-3,TRBD1
CASSPLTGETQYF,TGTGCCAGCTCACCACTGACAGGGGAGACCCAGTACTTC,TRBV18,many,13,TRBJ2-5,TRBD1
CSVEAALAEETQYF,TGCAGCGTTGAAGCCGCACTAGCCGAAGAGACCCAGTACTTC,TRBV29-1,-,14,TRBJ2-5,-
CASSFSPLSGYTF,TGTGCCAGCAGTTTTTCTCCCCTAAGTGGCTACACCTTC,TRBV6-5,-,13,TRBJ1-2,-
CASTTGGYEQYF,TGCGCCAGTACCACAGGGGGCTACGAGCAGTACTTC,TRBV10-2,-,12,TRBJ2-7,TRBD1
CASSQEGLSGNTIYF,TGCGCCAGCAGCCAAGAGGGGCTCTCTGGAAACACCATATATTTT,TRBV4-3,-,15,TRBJ1-3,-
CASSPSRIVNEQFF,TGTGCCAGCAGCCCTAGTCGGATCGTCAATGAGCAGTTCTTC,TRBV7-6,-,14,TRBJ2-1,-
CASKGGERGSYNEQFF,TGTGCCAGCAAGGGTGGGGAGCGGGGGTCCTACAATGAGCAGTTCTTC,TRBV14,-,16,TRBJ2-1,TRBD2
CSVERRLKTEAFF,TGCAGCGTTGAACGCAGGTTAAAGACTGAAGCTTTCTTT,TRBV29-1,-,13,TRBJ1-1,-
CSASLSGSEQYF,TGCAGTGCTAGTCTGTCCGGTAGCGAGCAGTACTTC,TRBV20-1,-,12,TRBJ2-7,-
CASSLDREAFF,TGTGCCAGCAGCTTAGACCGGGAAGCTTTCTTT,TRBV7-9,-,11,TRBJ1-1,-
CASSEDRWGTYEQYF,TGTGCCAGCAGTGAGGACAGATGGGGAACCTACGAGCAGTACTTC,TRBV2,-,15,TRBJ2-7,-
CASSHNSHGLAGLNTGELFF,TGTGCCAGCAGCCACAATTCACATGGACTAGCGGGATTGAACACCGGGGAGCTGTTTTTT,TRBV3-1/TRBV3-2,-,20,TRBJ2-2,TRBD2
CASSPQPSTDTQYF,TGTGCCAGCTCACCACAGCCAAGCACAGATACGCAGTATTTT,TRBV18,-,14,TRBJ2-3,-
CASSLGAGEWTEAFF,TGCGCCAGCAGCTTGGGGGCAGGGGAGTGGACTGAAGCTTTCTTT,TRBV5-1,-,15,TRBJ1-1,-
CASSPNSGSSTDTQYF,TGTGCCAGCAGCCCTAATAGCGGGAGTAGCACAGATACGCAGTATTTT,TRBV7-9,-,16,TRBJ2-3,TRBD2
CATSRDPAGGPFSIQYF,TGTGCCACCAGCAGAGATCCAGCGGGAGGGCCTTTTAGCATTCAGTACTTC,TRBV15,-,17,TRBJ2-4,TRBD2
CATQLAGGNEQFF,TGTGCCACCCAACTAGCGGGAGGTAATGAGCAGTTCTTC,TRBV24-1,-,13,TRBJ2-1,TRBD2
CASSQLAGGSSYEQYF,TGTGCCAGCAGTCAACTAGCAGGGGGGAGCTCCTACGAGCAGTACTTC,TRBV14,once,16,TRBJ2-7,-
CASSETGTYYSNQPQHF,TGTGCCAGCAGTGAAACTGGGACATACTATAGCAATCAGCCCCAGCATTTT,TRBV2,-,17,TRBJ1-5,-
CASSGQGGSPLHF,TGTGCCAGCAGTGGCCAGGGTGGATCACCCCTCCACTTT,TRBV6-4,-,13,TRBJ1-6,-
CASSSPRGEDTEAFF,TGTGCCAGCAGTTCACCACGGGGGGAGGACACTGAAGCTTTCTTT,TRBV6-5,-,15,TRBJ1-1,-